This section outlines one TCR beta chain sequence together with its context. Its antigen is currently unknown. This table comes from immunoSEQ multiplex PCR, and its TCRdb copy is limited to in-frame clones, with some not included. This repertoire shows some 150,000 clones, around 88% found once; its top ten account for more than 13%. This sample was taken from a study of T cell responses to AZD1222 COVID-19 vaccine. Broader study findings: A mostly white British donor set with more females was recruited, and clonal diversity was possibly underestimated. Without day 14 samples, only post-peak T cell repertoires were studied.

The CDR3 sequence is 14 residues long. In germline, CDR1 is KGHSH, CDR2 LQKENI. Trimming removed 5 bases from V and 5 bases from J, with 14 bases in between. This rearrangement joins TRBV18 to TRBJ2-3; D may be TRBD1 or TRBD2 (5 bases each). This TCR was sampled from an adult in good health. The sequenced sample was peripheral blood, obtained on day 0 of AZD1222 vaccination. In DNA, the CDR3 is TGTGCCAGCTCAAAGTCGTCTGGGGGAGATACGCAGTATTTT. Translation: CASSKSSGGDTQYF.